A single TCR beta chain is shown here with its context. Its matching antigen is unknown. This sample is part of a study of T cell responses to AZD1222 COVID-19 vaccine. Study information: Second doses at about 4 or about 12 weeks were pooled.

Method: immunoSEQ multiplex PCR; TCRdb's copy keeps in-frame clones and lacks some. This table holds 73,000 or so clones, 82% found once. V was clipped by 1 base and J by 1 base, with 7 bases between them. The length of the CDR3 is 14 residues. The germline V gene has CDR1 SEHNR and CDR2 FQNEAQ (reference sequence). Overall study results and limits: Nearly half of the spike-specific TCRs reportedly recognize variant regions that carry no mutations. Two doses of AZD1222 preceded a rise in Spike-specific TCR breadth and depth.

The chain carries TRBV7-9 and TRBJ2-5; D is uncertain. The sequence was collected from an adult in good health. The specimen comprised peripheral blood, sampled on day 0 of AZD1222 vaccination. The CDR3, as DNA: TGTGCCAGCAGCTTAGTAGGCAGCCAAGAGACCCAGTACTTC. Its translation is CASSLVGSQETQYF.